The rows below give T cell receptor beta chains drawn from one sample of a study of blood T cells in healthy people across ages. TCRdb reprocessed the 5' RACE reads via MiXCR and lists one record per CDR3 protein. The sample includes 650,000 to 900,000 distinct CDR3 sequences, 62% of them seen just once. Sequenced sample: blood. The receptors come from a man between 25 and 39 years old in good health. Each CDR3 is given with its conserved first and last residue. The D gene is left open where the match is weak. For some rows the clone size is stated as once, few or many, or as a class when expanded; others skip it.

TRBV20-1	NA	TRBJ2-1	NA	15	CSARDGAGSTIEQFF	TGCAGTGCTAGAGACGGCGCAGGTTCTACAATAGAGCAGTTCTTC
TRBV6-6	NA	TRBJ2-4	NA	11	CASSSGAIQYF	TGTGCCAGCAGTTCAGGGGCCATTCAGTACTTC
TRBV27	NA	TRBJ2-5	TRBD2	16	CASSLVIAGIYETQYF	TGTGCCAGCAGTTTGGTGATAGCGGGAATCTATGAGACCCAGTACTTC
TRBV5-1	NA	TRBJ1-1	TRBD1	16	CASSVDRGYAYTEAFF	TGCGCCAGCAGCGTCGACAGGGGCTACGCCTACACTGAAGCTTTCTTT
TRBV28	NA	TRBJ1-1	NA	14	CASSSEAVGTEAFF	TGTGCCAGCAGTTCAGAAGCCGTGGGGACTGAAGCTTTCTTT
TRBV20-1	NA	TRBJ2-7	NA	10	CSAWGNEQYF	TGCAGTGCTTGGGGGAACGAGCAGTACTTC
TRBV10-3	NA	TRBJ2-3	NA	14	CAVSGPRLADTQYF	TGTGCCGTCAGTGGACCGAGGTTGGCAGATACGCAGTATTTT
TRBV9	NA	TRBJ1-4	NA	14	CASSGPALGEKLFF	TGTGCCAGCAGCGGTCCGGCCTTGGGTGAAAAACTGTTTTTT
TRBV6-1	once	TRBJ2-7	TRBD1	15	CASSTGDQRMHEQYF	TGTGCCAGCAGCACAGGGGACCAACGAATGCACGAGCAGTACTTC
TRBV6-5	NA	TRBJ2-7	NA	16	CASSPSPPVPSYEQYF	TGTGCCAGCAGTCCATCCCCCCCGGTTCCCTCCTACGAGCAGTACTTC
TRBV20-1	NA	TRBJ2-1	NA	17	CSARVPELVLSYNEQFF	TGCAGTGCTAGAGTCCCGGAACTAGTTCTTTCCTACAATGAGCAGTTCTTC
TRBV7-9	NA	TRBJ1-2	NA	14	CASSLGRNNYGYTF	TGTGCCAGCAGCTTAGGGCGGAACAACTATGGCTACACCTTC
TRBV5-1	NA	TRBJ2-1	TRBD2	16	CANSLESGGSIDEQFF	TGCGCCAACAGCTTGGAGTCGGGGGGGTCCATCGATGAGCAGTTCTTC
TRBV28	NA	TRBJ2-7	NA	11	CASNRVDEQYF	TGTGCCAGCAATCGGGTGGACGAGCAGTACTTC
TRBV6-2/TRBV6-3	NA	TRBJ2-7	NA	12	CASSEAYYEQYF	TGTGCCAGCAGTGAAGCCTACTACGAGCAGTACTTC
TRBV25-1	NA	TRBJ2-2	TRBD1	16	CASSDGTGANTGELFF	TGTGCCAGCAGTGATGGGACAGGGGCGAACACCGGGGAGCTGTTTTTT
TRBV7-2	NA	TRBJ2-7	TRBD1	14	CASSYLRTGAEQYF	TGTGCCAGCAGCTACTTACGGACAGGAGCGGAGCAGTACTTC
TRBV9	many	TRBJ2-6	NA	14	CASSARSGANVLTF	TGTGCCAGCAGCGCGAGATCTGGGGCCAACGTCCTGACTTTC
TRBV5-1	NA	TRBJ2-7	TRBD1	16	CASSARPGQGAEEQYF	TGCGCCAGCAGCGCCCGTCCGGGACAGGGGGCGGAAGAGCAGTACTTC
TRBV7-2	NA	TRBJ2-7	NA	17	CASSLGHVQGSFSEQYF	TGTGCCAGCAGCTTAGGCCACGTGCAGGGGTCTTTTTCCGAGCAGTACTTC
TRBV6-5	NA	TRBJ1-2	NA	14	CASSPRSEAGGYTF	TGTGCCAGCAGTCCCCGATCAGAGGCGGGTGGCTACACCTTC
TRBV7-3	NA	TRBJ2-1	TRBD2	17	CASSLASSSGGRSEQFF	TGTGCCAGCAGCTTAGCGAGCTCTAGCGGGGGGCGGAGTGAGCAGTTCTTC
TRBV11-2	NA	TRBJ1-5	NA	15	CASSLYMGSNQPQHF	TGTGCCAGCAGCCTCTATATGGGGAGCAATCAGCCCCAGCATTTT
TRBV25-1	NA	TRBJ2-1	NA	15	CASSETGFRNNEQFF	TGTGCCAGCAGTGAAACAGGGTTTCGAAACAATGAGCAGTTCTTC
TRBV20-1	NA	TRBJ2-5	NA	15	CSADRHSGTGWTQYF	TGCAGTGCTGACCGTCATTCCGGGACCGGGTGGACCCAGTACTTC
TRBV15	NA	TRBJ1-4	TRBD1	14	CATSPRQGPEKLFF	TGTGCCACCAGCCCCCGACAGGGCCCGGAAAAACTGTTTTTT
TRBV10-3	NA	TRBJ2-3	NA	14	CAISGDGDTDTQYF	TGTGCCATCAGTGGGGATGGGGACACAGATACGCAGTATTTT
TRBV20-1	NA	TRBJ2-3	NA	14	CSASRPLVADTQYF	TGCAGTGCTAGTCGGCCCCTGGTGGCAGATACGCAGTATTTT
TRBV4-3	NA	TRBJ2-3	TRBD2	18	CASSHLAGGAQDTDTQYF	TGCGCCAGCAGCCACCTAGCGGGGGGGGCGCAGGACACAGATACGCAGTATTTT
TRBV7-9	NA	TRBJ1-1	NA	14	CASSLSRQSTEAFF	TGTGCCAGCAGCTTAAGTCGCCAGAGCACTGAAGCTTTCTTT
TRBV7-9	NA	TRBJ1-2	TRBD1	14	CASSSGTGGESYTF	TGTGCCAGCAGCTCCGGGACAGGGGGCGAAAGCTACACCTTC
TRBV4-3	NA	TRBJ2-7	NA	14	CASSQRKYQETRYF	TGCGCCAGCAGCCAAAGGAAGTACCAAGAGACCCGGTACTTC
TRBV20-1	NA	TRBJ2-3	TRBD2	16	CSASKTSGGSTDTQYF	TGCAGTGCCTCAAAGACTAGCGGGGGTAGCACAGATACGCAGTATTTT
TRBV4-2	NA	TRBJ2-1	NA	15	CASSQDLAGAAEQFF	TGTGCCAGCAGCCAAGATCTTGCAGGGGCGGCCGAGCAGTTCTTC
TRBV2	NA	TRBJ2-7	NA	11	CASNGPQEQYF	TGTGCCAGCAACGGACCGCAGGAGCAGTACTTC
TRBV12-3/TRBV12-4	NA	TRBJ2-1	TRBD1	14	CASSLGTGVHEQFF	TGTGCCAGCAGTTTAGGGACAGGGGTCCATGAGCAGTTCTTC
TRBV7-2	few	TRBJ1-2	NA	14	CASSTGQVAYGYTF	TGTGCCAGCAGTACTGGGCAGGTGGCGTATGGCTACACCTTC
TRBV4-1	NA	TRBJ2-6	NA	19	CASSQDRAVFYSGANVLTF	TGCGCCAGCAGCCAAGATAGAGCGGTCTTTTACTCTGGGGCCAACGTCCTGACTTTC
TRBV12-3/TRBV12-4	few	TRBJ2-7	NA	15	CASSPAIAGAYEQYF	TGTGCCAGCAGTCCCGCCATAGCTGGGGCCTACGAGCAGTACTTC
TRBV28	NA	TRBJ2-5	NA	15	CASSFLVTSPETQYF	TGTGCCAGCAGTTTCTTAGTTACTAGCCCGGAGACCCAGTACTTC
TRBV30	few	TRBJ2-1	TRBD1	13	CAWTSDRGNEQFF	TGTGCCTGGACTTCGGACAGGGGGAATGAGCAGTTCTTC
TRBV3-1	few	TRBJ1-2	NA	16	CASSQDGAGYYYGYTF	TGTGCCAGCAGCCAAGATGGGGCAGGGTACTACTATGGCTACACCTTC
TRBV10-3	NA	TRBJ2-5	TRBD2	17	CAISESERLAAQETQYF	TGTGCCATCAGTGAGTCCGAAAGACTAGCGGCTCAAGAGACCCAGTACTTC
TRBV7-9	NA	TRBJ2-4	NA	12	CASSLAGVIQYF	TGTGCCAGCAGCTTGGCAGGGGTGATTCAGTACTTC
TRBV20-1	few	TRBJ1-4	NA	14	CSALDGGKREKLFF	TGCAGTGCCCTTGATGGTGGGAAAAGGGAAAAACTGTTTTTT
TRBV20-1	NA	TRBJ2-7	TRBD1	15	CSAKGTGGWIYEQYF	TGCAGTGCAAAGGGGACAGGGGGATGGATCTACGAGCAGTACTTC
TRBV9	NA	TRBJ2-3	NA	14	CASSSRTAVDTQYF	TGTGCCAGCAGCTCTAGGACAGCCGTAGATACGCAGTATTTT
TRBV3-1	NA	TRBJ2-1	TRBD1	15	CASSHGQGAGNEQFF	TGTGCCAGCAGCCATGGACAGGGGGCTGGCAATGAGCAGTTCTTC
TRBV29-1	few	TRBJ2-7	TRBD1	14	CSCCAGTGKGEQYF	TGCAGCTGCTGCGCCGGGACAGGGAAAGGCGAGCAGTACTTC
TRBV20-1	few	TRBJ2-7	TRBD1	12	CSATQTGWEQYF	TGCAGTGCTACACAGACAGGGTGGGAGCAGTACTTC
TRBV5-1	NA	TRBJ1-2	NA	15	CASSLEGESFDGYTF	TGCGCCAGCAGCTTGGAGGGGGAGTCCTTCGATGGCTACACCTTC
TRBV20-1	NA	TRBJ2-5	TRBD2	15	CSARDRLGGEETQYF	TGCAGTGCTAGAGATCGCCTGGGGGGGGAAGAGACCCAGTACTTC
TRBV7-9	NA	TRBJ1-1	NA	15	CASSLLGHRNTEAFF	TGTGCCAGCAGCTTACTTGGGCATAGGAACACTGAAGCTTTCTTT
TRBV27	NA	TRBJ2-3	TRBD2	16	CASSWATSGDTDTQYF	TGTGCCAGCAGTTGGGCGACTAGCGGGGATACAGATACGCAGTATTTT
TRBV2	NA	TRBJ2-1	TRBD2	15	CASRKTSGPGNEQFF	TGTGCCAGCAGGAAGACTAGCGGACCTGGGAATGAGCAGTTCTTC
TRBV6-6	NA	TRBJ2-1	NA	14	CASSFGEGLHEQFF	TGTGCCAGCAGTTTCGGAGAGGGATTACACGAGCAGTTCTTC
TRBV28	NA	TRBJ2-7	TRBD2	14	CASSRGLAGLEQYF	TGTGCCAGCAGTCGGGGACTAGCGGGGCTGGAGCAGTACTTC